Below are 8 T cell receptor beta chains sequenced from a single sample in a study of shared clonotypes between healthy human individuals. Profiling relied on immunoSEQ multiplex PCR, and the TCRdb table lists in-frame clones only, not all of them. The sample includes about 1 million clones, roughly 70% seen only once; the top ten take approximately 1.5%. The source material was memory CD4+ T cells sorted from blood. As to subset: CD45RA-negative fraction. The receptors derive from a man aged 18 to 35 in good health.

This clone was seen many times. The chain joins TRBV6-5 to TRBJ2-7; no firm D call. The V gene's germline CDR1 is MNHEY and CDR2 SVGAGI. The CDR3 is 13 residues long. Trimming stripped 5 bases from V and 1 base from J, with 9 bases between. The CDR3 region has the DNA TGTGCCAGCAGTCGGGCCGGATCCTACGAGCAGTACTTC. Protein product: CASSRAGSYEQYF.

The V call is TRBV4-3, the J call TRBJ1-3; D is unresolved. Germline CDR1 reads LGHNA; CDR2 reads YSLEER. With 0 bases removed from V and 4 bases from J, the gap between germline ends came to 10 bases. This CDR3 spans 15 amino acids. The CDR3 protein is CASSQDGALGNTIYF. For the CDR3, the DNA is TGCGCCAGCAGCCAAGATGGAGCTTTGGGAAACACCATATATTTT.

This clone was detected only once. V and J are TRBV7-2 and TRBJ2-7, with 11 nucleotides matching TRBD2. The CDR3 length is 16 residues. Per the germline V gene, CDR1 is SGHTA and CDR2 is FQGNSA. With 5 bases clipped from V and 2 bases from J, the junction kept 8 bases outside the gene matches. The CDR3 sequence: CASSTRLAGSAYEQYF. The CDR3 DNA reads as TGTGCCAGCAGCACTCGACTAGCGGGGTCAGCCTACGAGCAGTACTTC.

This clone appeared a single time. The J gene is TRBJ1-5, the V gene TRBV6-1; TRBD1 aligns across 8 bases. Germline CDR1 reads MNHNS; CDR2 reads SASEGT. The J segment lost 1 base and the V segment lost 5 bases, leaving 4 bases of the junction unmatched. The CDR3 covers 15 residues. The CDR3 loop reads CASSPTGVSNQPQHF. As DNA, the CDR3 is TGTGCCAGCAGTCCGACAGGGGTGAGCAATCAGCCCCAGCATTTT.

This chain links TRBV7-9 with TRBJ2-7; D may match TRBD1 or TRBD2 (6 bases each). The CDR3 contains 13 residues. The germline CDR1 and CDR2 sequences are SEHNR and FQNEAQ (reference sequence). The V end lost 3 bases, the J end lost 6 bases, and 12 bases lay between the germline ends. CDR3 residues: CASSLEGVSEQYF. DNA for the CDR3: TGTGCCAGCAGCTTGGAGGGGGTGAGCGAGCAGTACTTC.

The chain recombines TRBV6-1 with TRBJ1-2, with TRBD1 identical over 7 bases. Germline loops: CDR1 MNHNS, CDR2 SASEGT. The CDR3 has 14 residues. Germline trimming cut 5 bases from V and 7 bases from J; bases unmatched to any gene: 10. As DNA, the CDR3 is TGTGCCAGCAGTACGACAGGGTCTGGCTCTGGCTACACCTTC. This translates into CASSTTGSGSGYTF.

The chain links TRBV19 to TRBJ2-4, with D unclear. V was pared by 3 bases and J by 8 bases, with 11 bases between. The CDR3 sequence is 13 residues long. Germline V gene sequence: CDR1 LNHDA, CDR2 SQIVND (reference sequence). CDR3 sequence (DNA): TGTGCCAGTAGTATGGAGAGCCGGGACATTCAGTACTTC. This gives the protein CASSMESRDIQYF.

The V and J genes are TRBV4-1 and TRBJ2-1; 12 bases are shared with TRBD2. With V trimmed by 1 base and J by 12 bases, 10 bases remained unmatched. The CDR3 runs 16 residues. Germline assignment: CDR1 MGHRA and CDR2 YSYEKL. CDR3 protein: CASSQGTSGGSRWQFF. CDR3 bases: TGCGCCAGCAGCCAAGGCACTAGCGGGGGGTCACGGTGGCAGTTCTTC.